This TCR beta chain was profiled in a study of OX40 agonist ivuxolimab in advanced cancers. The repertoire was sequenced with immunoSEQ multiplex PCR; TCRdb's copy has only in-frame clones and lacks some. The sample includes 15,000 to 25,000 clones, 77% of them seen just once. Worth noting for this clone: The antigen is unknown.

Whole-study findings and limits: On average, a greater number of expanded clones characterised CD8+ T cells relative to CD4+.

Trimming removed 2 bases from V and 5 bases from J, with 13 bases in between. CDR1 is GTSNPN, CDR2 SVGIG, per germline (reference sequence). There are 13 residues in the CDR3. Sample: CD4+ or CD8+ T cells sorted from blood, taken in a trial of the OX40 agonist ivuxolimab. The TCR comes from an adult with an advanced solid tumor such as melanoma, head and neck, liver or kidney cancer. The chain couples TRBV30 to TRBJ2-7, with TRBD1 as a possible D gene (5 bases). As DNA, the CDR3 is TGTGCCTGGAGTACCGACAGAAGGGACGAGCAGTACTTC. It codes for CAWSTDRRDEQYF.